The 17 T cell receptor beta chains below come from one sample, sequenced in a study of cytomegalovirus exposure and HLA in healthy donors. Primers included in the PCR were 60 Vbeta and 13 Jbeta primers. This table comes from immunoSEQ multiplex PCR, and its TCRdb copy is limited to in-frame clones, with some not included. The data show about 160,000 clones, about 80% seen once. The specimen sequenced was PBMCs. The receptors here all came from a man aged 30-40 years in good health and CMV-seronegative.

This clone was seen a handful of times. The chain uses TRBV28 and TRBJ1-2; 7 bases match TRBD1. J lost 3 bases, V lost 5 bases, and 12 bases had no gene match. There are 16 residues in the CDR3. Germline values: CDR1 MDHEN, CDR2 SYDVKM. CDR3 loop: CASSLSETGYDYGYTF. CDR3 nucleotides: TGTGCCAGCAGTCTCAGCGAGACAGGGTATGACTATGGCTACACCTTC.

The V call is TRBV10-2, the J call TRBJ2-1, with D possibly being TRBD2 (6 bases). Germline V gene sequence: CDR1 WSHSY, CDR2 SAAADI. The ends were cut back, 7 bases at V and 5 bases at J, with 15 bases in the middle. The CDR3 covers 14 residues. The CDR3 DNA follows: TGCGCCAGCAAGGGAGGTGGGTTACACAATGAGCAGTTCTTC. Its translation: CASKGGGLHNEQFF.

The rearrangement uses TRBV27 and TRBJ2-3; D possibly corresponds to TRBD2 (6 bases). Trimming stripped 5 bases from V and 2 bases from J, with 14 bases between. This CDR3 has 15 amino acids. Germline CDR1 reads MNHEY; CDR2 reads SMNVEV (reference sequence). The CDR3 DNA reads TGTGCCAGCAGTCCCCTGACTAGAAACACAGATACGCAGTATTTT. It codes for CASSPLTRNTDTQYF.

This chain uses TRBV27 with TRBJ2-5; TRBD1 aligns across 9 bases. The J call may be wrong; the DNA end is better matched by TRBJ2-7. The germline V gene has CDR1 MNHEY and CDR2 SMNVEV (reference sequence). The CDR3 is made up of 15 amino acids. The CDR3 sequence is CASSPRQGGSYEQYF. Written as DNA, the CDR3 is TGTGCCAGCAGTCCTAGACAGGGGGGCTCCTACGAGCAGTACTTC.

The chain couples TRBV7-8 to TRBJ2-7, with D possibly being TRBD1 (6 bases). Germline CDR1 and CDR2: SGHVS and FQNEAQ. The CDR3 spans 17 residues. The germline V and J ends were trimmed by 3 bases and 0 bases, with 18 bases remaining between them. CDR3: CASSFVQQGVNSYEQYF. CDR3 bases: TGTGCCAGCAGCTTCGTCCAACAGGGAGTGAACTCCTACGAGCAGTACTTC.

This chain's CDR3 is CASSLSDRSSYEQYF. The CDR3 coding sequence is TGTGCCAGCAGCTTATCAGATAGGAGCTCCTACGAGCAGTACTTC. The chain has TRBV11-2 and TRBJ2-7; no reliable D call. V lost 2 bases to trimming and J lost 0 bases, with 11 bases between them. This CDR3 spans 15 amino acids. Germline V lookup: CDR1 SGHAT, CDR2 FQNNGV.

This chain links TRBV27 with TRBJ1-4; 7 bases are shared with TRBD1. The CDR3 is made up of 14 amino acids. Germline V gene data show CDR1 as MNHEY and CDR2 as SMNVEV (reference sequence). Trimming took 8 bases from V and 2 from J; bases not matched to a gene: 5. The CDR3 reads CASGLDRTNEKLFF. The CDR3 DNA follows: TGTGCCAGCGGGCTGGACAGGACTAATGAAAAACTGTTTTTT.

J is TRBJ1-4 and V is TRBV4-2, with 8 bases lining up with TRBD1. The CDR3 has 22 residues. Germline CDR1 reads LGHNA; CDR2 reads YNFKEQ. V gave up 0 bases and J gave up 4 bases; unmatched junction bases: 22. The CDR3 reads CASSQDKRGRTGFSGGNEKLFF. CDR3 DNA sequence: TGTGCCAGCAGCCAAGATAAAAGGGGGAGGACAGGGTTCTCGGGGGGTAATGAAAAACTGTTTTTT.

This sequence joins TRBV2 and TRBJ1-4, with TRBD1 matching 10 bases. Germline lookup yields CDR1 SNHLY and CDR2 FYNNEI. The CDR3 consists of 15 residues. V shed 3 bases, J shed 7 bases, and the junction held 5 bases outside the gene matches. CDR3 sequence (DNA): TGTGCCAGCAGTGAGGGGACAGGGGTGGGTGAAAAACTGTTTTTT. Amino acid sequence: CASSEGTGVGEKLFF.

V is TRBV23-1 and J is TRBJ1-1; possible D gene TRBD1, 6 bases. TRBV23-1 has ORF status, its function being uncertain. Trimming cost V 3 bases and J 0 bases, with 14 bases left between them. The CDR3 covers 16 residues. The CDR3 DNA follows: TGCGCCAGCAGTCATCGCCAGGGGATGATGAACACTGAAGCTTTCTTT. Translating gives CASSHRQGMMNTEAFF.

The V and J genes are TRBV6-1 and TRBJ2-7, with D perhaps TRBD1 (7 bases). There are 15 residues in the CDR3. The V and J ends lost 11 bases and 6 bases respectively, with 26 bases between them. Germline V gives CDR1 MNHNS, CDR2 SASEGT. The DNA of the CDR3 is TGTGCCGGGGGTCACCCAGGGGGGCAGGTGAGCGAGCAGTACTTC. This codes for CAGGHPGGQVSEQYF.

This sequence joins TRBV18 and TRBJ1-2; possible D gene TRBD1, 6 bases. Deletions cut 3 bases from V and 4 bases from J, with 15 bases between. From germline, CDR1 is KGHSH and CDR2 LQKENI. This CDR3 is built from 15 residues. The CDR3 loop is CASSPSTGIGYGYTF. Written as DNA, the CDR3 is TGTGCCAGCTCACCGTCAACAGGGATCGGCTATGGCTACACCTTC.

The rearrangement joins TRBV27 to TRBJ2-1, with D maybe TRBD2 (5 bases). CDR1 is MNHEY and CDR2 is SMNVEV in the germline V gene (reference sequence). V lost 7 bases, J lost 6 bases, and 10 bases lay in between. The CDR3 has 12 residues. In DNA form, the CDR3 reads TGTGCCAGCACCAGCGGCATCAATGAGCAGTTCTTC. This translates into CASTSGINEQFF.

The V and J genes are TRBV19 and TRBJ2-2, with a weak D call TRBD2 (5 bases). Trimming took 3 bases from V and 2 from J, leaving 10 bases between them. CDR1 is LNHDA and CDR2 is SQIVND in the germline V gene (reference sequence). The CDR3 is made up of 15 amino acids. The CDR3 DNA follows: TGTGCCAGTAGTATCCGGGGAGATAACACCGGGGAGCTGTTTTTT. Its protein product is CASSIRGDNTGELFF.

The V gene is TRBV12-5, the J gene TRBJ1-1; weak D call: TRBD1 (6 bases). CDR1 is LGHNT, CDR2 FRNRAP, per germline. V lost 3 bases, J lost 4 bases, and 18 bases lay in between. This CDR3 comprises 16 residues. In DNA, the CDR3 is TGTGCTAGTGGTTTCACCCTCGCAGGGGATCGCACTGAAGCTTTCTTT. The encoded protein is CASGFTLAGDRTEAFF.

The chain uses TRBV10-1 and TRBJ2-7; tentative D call: TRBD2 (5 bases). The germline CDR1 and CDR2 sequences are WNHNN and SYGVQD (reference sequence). Trimming pared 1 base from V and 2 bases from J, leaving 6 bases between. The CDR3 length is 13 residues. The CDR3 region is CASSEFGAYEQYF. The CDR3 region has the DNA TGCGCCAGCAGTGAGTTCGGGGCCTACGAGCAGTACTTC.

DNA for the CDR3: TGTGCCAGCAGCGTAGATGGACAGGGGTTTGGTTCACCCCTCCACTTT. Residues: CASSVDGQGFGSPLHF. The chain carries TRBV9 and TRBJ1-6; TRBD1 aligns across 9 bases. Germline CDR1 reads SGDLS; CDR2 reads YYNGEE. The CDR3 spans 16 residues. Losses at the gene ends were 0 bases for V and 9 bases for J; bases not matched to a gene: 7.